This passage covers 5 T cell receptor beta chains from one sample sequenced in a study of T cell changes during pregnancy in multiple sclerosis. The protocol was immunoSEQ multiplex PCR, while the TCRdb copy is restricted to in-frame clones and leaves out a portion. This table holds under 150,000 clones, roughly 95% found once. This material consisted of peripheral blood, taken after pregnancy. Receptor source: a female donor with multiple sclerosis, enrolled in a pregnancy study.

The chain combines TRBV20-1 with TRBJ2-1; D might be TRBD2 (6 bases). The germline gives CDR1 DFQATT, CDR2 SNEGSKA (reference sequence). CDR3 length: 11 residues. CDR3 DNA: TGCAGCGGGAGAAACTACAATGAGCAGTTCTTC. Its translation: CSGRNYNEQFF.

V is TRBV7-9 and J is TRBJ1-4; 8 bases line up with TRBD1. The CDR3 length is 16 residues. Trimming took 2 bases from V and 1 from J; bases not matched to a gene: 3. CDR1 and CDR2 (germline): SEHNR, FQNEAQ (reference sequence). The CDR3 spells CASSLRDRKTNEKLFF. The CDR3 DNA reads TGTGCCAGCAGCTTAAGGGACAGGAAAACTAATGAAAAACTGTTTTTT.

The rearrangement uses TRBV9 and TRBJ2-5; TRBD2 matches 9 bases. Trimming cost V 0 bases and J 4 bases; bases outside gene matches: 1. The length of the CDR3 is 14 residues. Per the germline V gene, CDR1 is SGDLS and CDR2 is YYNGEE. CDR3 in DNA: TGTGCCAGCAGCGTAGGCGGGGGGGGAGAGACCCAGTACTTC. Encoded protein: CASSVGGGGETQYF.

The chain employs TRBV30 and TRBJ2-5, with a possible D match to TRBD2 (5 bases). Trimming pared 1 base from V and 9 bases from J, leaving 15 bases between. The CDR3 sequence is 13 residues long. Germline CDR1 reads GTSNPN; CDR2 reads SVGIG (reference sequence). The CDR3 loop reads CAWSDSARYAQYF. The DNA for the CDR3 is TGTGCCTGGAGTGATAGCGCCCGATATGCCCAGTACTTC. Together with reference TRBV30 and TRBJ2-5, the CDR3 gives the full variable domain: SQTIHQWPATLVQPVGSPLSLECTVEGTSNPNLYWYRQAAGRGLQLLFYSVGIGQISSEVPQNLSASRPQDRQFILSSKKLLLSDSGFYLCAWSDSARYAQYFGPGTRLLVL.

V gene TRBV5-4 combines with J gene TRBJ1-1; weak D call: TRBD1 (5 bases). CDR3 length: 14 residues. CDR1 and CDR2 (germline): SGHNT, YYREEE (reference sequence). The ends were cut back, 3 bases at V and 3 bases at J, with 12 bases in the middle. CDR3 sequence: CASSWGGTYTEAFF. CDR3 coding DNA: TGTGCCAGCAGCTGGGGCGGGACCTACACTGAAGCTTTCTTT.